The 14 T cell receptor beta chains presented below share a single source sample, sequenced in a study of blood T cell repertoires in COVID-19 (dated by TCRdb to about 2020). Library construction relied on the immunoSEQ multiplex PCR assay. The table was pulled from immuneACCESS by TCRdb, which kept in-frame rearrangements only. Such tables lose some clones; where checked, under half of the loss comes from unresolved V genes, and the rest has no known cause. This sample holds about 380,000 clones; 87% were observed only once. Together, the top ten hold about 1.5% of the sample. Material for sequencing was PBMCs or T cells enriched from blood (not recorded which). These TCRs come from a man aged 30-40 years who had recovered from COVID-19.

This clone has only one observation. The rearrangement uses TRBV9 and TRBJ2-4; 8 positions match TRBD2. The V and J ends lost 3 bases and 6 bases, in that order; junction bases with no gene match: 8. Per germline, CDR1 SGDLS and CDR2 YYNGEE. The CDR3 loop spans 15 amino acids. CDR3 coding DNA: TGTGCCAGCAGCGGAGGCCCCGCGGGGGGAAACATTCAGTACTTC. Translated: CASSGGPAGGNIQYF.

J is TRBJ1-1 and V is TRBV4-1; D is uncertain. The CDR3 runs to 14 residues. Per germline, CDR1 MGHRA and CDR2 YSYEKL. V was shortened by 6 bases and J by 1 base, with 12 bases between the two germline ends. In DNA form, the CDR3 reads TGCGCCAGCAGACCTCCCCCAGGGAACACTGAAGCTTTCTTT. Amino acids: CASRPPPGNTEAFF.

The chain's CDR3 is CASSEQTYNEKLFF. CDR3 DNA: TGTGCCAGCAGCGAACAGACCTATAATGAAAAACTGTTTTTT. V usage is TRBV9 and J usage is TRBJ1-4, with D uncertain. This CDR3 region has 14 residues. Looked up from germline, CDR1 is SGDLS and CDR2 is YYNGEE. The V end lost 3 bases, the J end lost 4 bases, and 10 bases lay between the germline ends.

This chain joins TRBV29-1 and TRBJ1-1; D gene ambiguous. V was trimmed by 8 bases and J by 1 base, leaving 14 bases between them. The CDR3 has 13 amino acids. Germline V gene sequence: CDR1 SQVTM, CDR2 ANQGSEA. CDR3 DNA: TGCAGCCCCGACTCCCTGGGGAACACTGAAGCTTTCTTT. The encoded protein is CSPDSLGNTEAFF.

Concerning this clone: The same CDR3 arises from other DNA sequences in this sample as well. DNA for the CDR3: TGTGCCAGCAGAAGGCAGGGAGGGGAAAAACTGTTTTTT. It yields the protein CASRRQGGEKLFF. The chain couples TRBV6-5 to TRBJ1-4; possibly TRBD1 for D (5 bases). This CDR3 is built from 13 residues. V gave up 6 bases and J gave up 8 bases, with 13 bases separating them. Per the germline V gene, CDR1 is MNHEY and CDR2 is SVGAGI.

The sample holds one count of this clone. The V gene is TRBV18, the J gene TRBJ2-5, with D perhaps TRBD1 (6 bases). Germline-derived CDR1 and CDR2 are KGHSH and LQKENI. Trimming removed 1 base from V and 3 bases from J, with 9 bases in between. The CDR3 is 14 residues long. The CDR3 here is CASSPRTEKETQYF. CDR3 in DNA: TGTGCCAGCTCACCACGGACAGAAAAAGAGACCCAGTACTTC.

This chain joins TRBV6-5 and TRBJ1-6; TRBD1 might be the D (5 bases). Looked up from germline, CDR1 is MNHEY and CDR2 is SVGAGI. The CDR3 is 13 amino acids. The V end lost 8 bases, the J end lost 7 bases, and 12 bases lay between the germline ends. In nucleotides, the CDR3 is TGTGCCAGCCTGTCAGGGAGGAATTCACCCCTCCACTTT. Amino acid sequence: CASLSGRNSPLHF.

V usage is TRBV7-9 and J usage is TRBJ2-3, with 7 bases aligning to TRBD1. Germline V gene lookup returns CDR1 SEHNR and CDR2 FQNEAQ (reference sequence). The V gene end was trimmed by 3 bases and the J gene end by 4 bases; junction bases not matched to a gene: 7. The CDR3 spans 15 residues. The CDR3 region has the DNA TGTGCCAGCAGCTTTAGGACAGGCGGCCCAGATACGCAGTATTTT. Residues: CASSFRTGGPDTQYF.

This clone was recorded only once. The chain couples TRBV9 to TRBJ1-3, with D possibly TRBD1 on 5 matching bases. Germline V lookup: CDR1 SGDLS, CDR2 YYNGEE. The CDR3 runs 14 residues. The V gene lost 3 bases and the J gene lost 0 bases, with 7 bases spanning the gap. CDR3 sequence (DNA): TGTGCCAGCAGCGGACAGATCTCTGGAAACACCATATATTTT. Its protein is CASSGQISGNTIYF.

The chain couples TRBV5-1 to TRBJ1-1; D might be TRBD1 (5 bases). V was shortened by 1 base and J by 3 bases, with 16 bases between the two germline ends. The CDR3 totals 16 residues. Germline CDR1 reads SGHRS; CDR2 reads YFSETQ. The CDR3 protein is CASSLSGWGGDTEAFF. CDR3 in DNA: TGCGCCAGCAGCTTGTCAGGGTGGGGAGGGGACACTGAAGCTTTCTTT.

Here the CDR3 reads CASSIGQLINEKLFF. The CDR3 region has the DNA TGTGCCAGTAGTATAGGACAGCTAATTAATGAAAAACTGTTTTTT. The chain has TRBV19 and TRBJ1-4; possible D gene TRBD1, 5 bases. Germline-derived CDR1 and CDR2 are LNHDA and SQIVND (reference sequence). Trimming cost V 1 base and J 4 bases, with 10 bases left between them. The length of the CDR3 is 15 residues. Based on the CDR3 plus reference TRBV19 and TRBJ1-4, the full variable domain is DGGITQSPKYLFRKEGQNVTLSCEQNLNHDAMYWYRQDPGQGLRLIYYSQIVNDFQKGDIAEGYSVSREKKESFPLTVTSAQKNPTAFYLCASSIGQLINEKLFFGSGTQLSVL.

This clone was observed a single time. The genes are TRBV7-8 and TRBJ1-3; D is unclear. Trimming took off 4 bases at V and 0 bases at J, with 16 bases between the two ends. This CDR3 contains 17 residues. CDR1 is SGHVS, CDR2 FQNEAQ, per germline. The CDR3 protein is CASSYNRGADSGNTIYF. DNA of the CDR3: TGTGCCAGCAGCTATAACCGTGGAGCGGACTCTGGAAACACCATATATTTT.

The chain combines TRBV6-6 with TRBJ1-2, with D perhaps matching TRBD1 (5 bases). Deletions cut 5 bases from V and 4 bases from J, with 23 bases between. The CDR3 has 17 amino acids. Per germline, CDR1 MNHNY and CDR2 SVGAGI (reference sequence). The CDR3: CASSPRGGSASSYGYTF. The DNA for the CDR3 is TGTGCCAGCAGTCCCCGCGGGGGATCAGCATCTAGCTATGGCTACACCTTC.

The chain employs TRBV28 and TRBJ1-3; D is undetermined. The CDR3 is 14 residues long. Germline V gene lookup returns CDR1 MDHEN and CDR2 SYDVKM. V was clipped by 9 bases and J by 1 base, with 13 bases between them. DNA of the CDR3: TGTGCCAGTTTAGATCTCTCTTCTGGAAACACCATATATTTT. This translates into CASLDLSSGNTIYF.